The clone carrying this T cell receptor (beta chain) was detected many times. What it recognizes is unknown. Germline-derived CDR1 and CDR2 are LGHNA and YSLEER. The ends lost 4 bases at V and 2 bases at J; junction bases unmatched: 7. CDR3 length: 15 residues. This sample was included in a study of metastatic and nonmetastatic thyroid tumors. Whole-study context: The study looked at repertoires side by side in blood and in tumor or nodule tissue from malignant and benign thyroid patients. Overall study findings and caveats: TCR beta diversity was reportedly significantly higher in malignant thyroid tumors than benign nodules, in blood and tumor.

In the source study's methods: Researchers built a distant-metastasis classifier for papillary thyroid cancer that drew on CDR3 differences across clinicopathological groups. TCRdb reassembled clones from the PCR reads with MiXCR. The V and J calls follow TCRdb's processing rather than the paper's. The profile shows under 25,000 clones, 20% of them singletons. Not a single patient had been given any form of treatment at any point before undergoing thyroid surgery. This sequence was found in a female donor with papillary thyroid cancer or a benign thyroid nodule (not recorded which). Some clones in this sample may be carry-over from other donors' samples. The sample comprised blood. The rearrangement links TRBV4-3 to TRBJ2-7, with 8 bases fitting TRBD1. The CDR3 protein is CASSPTTGDPYEQYF. The CDR3 nucleotides are TGCGCCAGCAGCCCTACGACAGGGGATCCCTACGAGCAGTACTTC.